This T cell receptor (beta chain) was captured in a study of blood T cell repertoires in COVID-19. The assay was immunoSEQ multiplex PCR, and TCRdb's table has in-frame clones only and misses some. The data show 77,000 or so clones, 65% to 90% seen once. The CDR3 contains 16 residues. With V trimmed by 5 bases and J by 1 base, 7 bases remained unmatched. Germline loops: CDR1 KGHDR, CDR2 SFDVKD. Sequenced: peripheral blood. The chain carries TRBV24-1 and TRBJ2-7; 10 bases map to TRBD1. The receptor was isolated from a woman in her fifties or sixties with acute or convalescent COVID-19. Written as DNA, the CDR3 is TGTGCCACCAGTGCTTCAAGGGGACAGGGGTCCTACGAGCAGTACTTC. As protein: CATSASRGQGSYEQYF.